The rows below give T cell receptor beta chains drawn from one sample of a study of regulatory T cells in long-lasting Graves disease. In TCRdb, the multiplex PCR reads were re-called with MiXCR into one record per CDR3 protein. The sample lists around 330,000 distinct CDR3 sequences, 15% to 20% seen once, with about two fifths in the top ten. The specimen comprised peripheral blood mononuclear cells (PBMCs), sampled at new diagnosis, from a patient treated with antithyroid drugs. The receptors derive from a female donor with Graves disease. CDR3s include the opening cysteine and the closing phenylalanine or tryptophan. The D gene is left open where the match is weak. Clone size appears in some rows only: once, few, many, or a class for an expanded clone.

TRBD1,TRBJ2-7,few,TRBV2,TGTGCCAGCAGAGACAGGGATGAGTACGAGCAGTACTTC,CASRDRDEYEQYF
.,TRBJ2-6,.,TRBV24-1,TGTGCCACCAGTGACGCAGGGGACCCCAACTCTGGGGCCAACGTCCTGACTTTC,CATSDAGDPNSGANVLTF
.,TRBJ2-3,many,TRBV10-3,TGTGCCATGGGCAGGGGAGTTGGCACAGATACGCAGTATTTT,CAMGRGVGTDTQYF
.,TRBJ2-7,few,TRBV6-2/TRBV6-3,TGTGCCAGCACTTATACGGGACACTACGAGCAGTACTTC,CASTYTGHYEQYF
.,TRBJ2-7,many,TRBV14,TGTGCCAGCAGCCCCTGGGACTTCGCAGAGGGTATATACGAGCAGTACTTC,CASSPWDFAEGIYEQYF
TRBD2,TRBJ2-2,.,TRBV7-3,TGTGCCAGCAGCTTAACGAGGGTCGGACTAGCCGGGGAGCTGTTTTTT,CASSLTRVGLAGELFF
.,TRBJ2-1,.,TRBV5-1,TGCGCCAGCAGTAACAGCTACGAGCAGTTCTTC,CASSNSYEQFF
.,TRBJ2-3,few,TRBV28,TGTGCCAGCAGTTTGATGGATACGCAGTATTTT,CASSLMDTQYF
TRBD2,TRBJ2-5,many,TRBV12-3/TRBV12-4,TGTGCCAGCAGGCTAGCGGGAAGTAGAGAGACCCAGTACTTC,CASRLAGSRETQYF
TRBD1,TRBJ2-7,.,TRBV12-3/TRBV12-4,TGTGCCAGCCTCCCCGGAGACAGGGTCCCCTACGAGCAGTACTTC,CASLPGDRVPYEQYF
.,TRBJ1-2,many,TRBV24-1,TGTGCCACCAGTGATCCCCGCGCGCACTATGGCTACACCTTC,CATSDPRAHYGYTF
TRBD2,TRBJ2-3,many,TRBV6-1,TGTGCCAGCAGTGAACTCGCTAGCGGGAGTTGGGATACGCAGTATTTT,CASSELASGSWDTQYF
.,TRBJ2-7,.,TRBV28,TGTGCCAGCAGTTTGACCTCCCTCGGTTCGAAAGCGTTTGAGCAGTACTTC,CASSLTSLGSKAFEQYF
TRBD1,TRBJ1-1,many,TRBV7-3,TGTGCCAGCAGCTCTCACACGGGACAGCCCCCTGAAGCTTTCTTT,CASSSHTGQPPEAFF
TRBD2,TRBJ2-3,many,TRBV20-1,TGCAGTGCTAGAGATGGACTAGCGGGAGTGGATACGCAGTATTTT,CSARDGLAGVDTQYF
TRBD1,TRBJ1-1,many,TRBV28,TGTGCCAGCAGTTTATCTCCCGGACAGGGGAACACTGAAGCTTTCTTT,CASSLSPGQGNTEAFF